This T cell receptor beta chain was sequenced in a study of T cells in Graves' hyperthyroidism and ophthalmopathy. Study-level information: Any treatment followed the collection of peripheral blood at initial diagnosis.

This clonotype was seen repeatedly, ten times or more. The antigen is undetermined. Amplified TCR beta CDR3 regions came from RNA transcripts. RT-PCR in the first round (using the HTBI primer set) targeted the TCR CDR3. TCRdb independently ran MiXCR on the multiplex PCR reads; one entry per CDR3 protein. The table records approximately 480,000 distinct CDR3 sequences, less than 25% of them present only once. The study's findings and limits: A 13 V-J signature model discriminated ophthalmopathy versus stable hyperthyroidism.

CDR3 length: 13 residues. Germline assignment: CDR1 DFQATT and CDR2 SNEGSKA (reference sequence). Trimming removed 4 bases from V and 9 bases from J, with 16 bases in between. This clonotype was sampled from a man younger than 30 with Graves' hyperthyroidism. The rearrangement uses TRBV20-1 and TRBJ1-5; a possible D gene is TRBD1 (6 bases). Input material: blood. The CDR3 region has the DNA TGCAGTGCTACCAGGGGATCCGGGCGGCCCCAGCATTTT. Translating it yields CSATRGSGRPQHF.